The sequence of this T cell receptor beta chain was determined in a study of OX40 agonist ivuxolimab in advanced cancers. Study details: Two cutaneous melanoma patients and one hepatocellular carcinoma patient, three in all, had partial responses.

Trimming removed 2 bases from V and 7 bases from J, with 18 bases in between. Per germline, CDR1 SGHRS and CDR2 YFSETQ. The CDR3 is 15 residues long. Method: immunoSEQ multiplex PCR; TCRdb's copy keeps in-frame clones and lacks some. The profile shows 49,000 or so clones, 75% to 85% of them singletons. The input for sequencing was CD4+ or CD8+ T cells sorted from blood, taken in a trial of the OX40 agonist ivuxolimab. This chain links TRBV5-1 with TRBJ1-2; TRBD1 is a possible D gene (6 bases). The receptor comes from an adult with an advanced solid tumor such as melanoma, head and neck, liver or kidney cancer. Here the CDR3 reads CASSFGGLGIAGYTF. CDR3 DNA sequence: TGCGCCAGCAGCTTTGGGGGGCTAGGCATTGCTGGCTACACCTTC.